A single sample is the source of the 32 T cell receptor beta chains below, sequenced in a study of spatial heterogeneity in lung cancer. Study findings and constraints: Tumors with more nonsynonymous mutations had more expanded intratumoral alpha and beta TCRs.

The antigens of these receptors remain unknown. MiXCR was run by TCRdb on the 5' RACE reads, yielding one entry per CDR3 protein. The data contain some 3,400 distinct CDR3 sequences, over 5% of them singletons. Time point: sample taken at primary tumor resection. This material consisted of lung tumor tissue, taken at surgery. These receptors all stem from a male donor with early-stage non-small cell lung cancer.

This clonotype was observed at least ten times. The chain employs TRBV6-5 and TRBJ1-2; D is possibly TRBD1 (5 bases). V was trimmed by 0 bases and J by 4 bases, leaving 9 bases between them. This CDR3 region has 14 residues. Germline values: CDR1 MNHEY, CDR2 SVGAGI. The DNA of the CDR3 is TGTGCCAGCAGTTACTCGAACCAGGGCTATGGCTACACCTTC. Encoded protein: CASSYSNQGYGYTF.

This clonotype is medium-sized in the sample. The chain employs TRBV29-1 and TRBJ1-2; perhaps TRBD1 as D (5 bases). From germline, CDR1 is SQVTM and CDR2 ANQGSEA. V gave up 2 bases and J gave up 2 bases, with 6 bases separating them. The CDR3 covers 12 residues. The CDR3 DNA sequence: TGCAGCGTTGAATGGGGGAACTATGGCTACACCTTC. This codes for CSVEWGNYGYTF. Full variable domain (outside the CDR3, taken from reference TRBV29-1 and TRBJ1-2): SAVISQKPSRDICQRGTSLTIQCQVDSQVTMMFWYRQQPGQSLTLIATANQGSEATYESGFVIDKFPISRPNLTFSTLTVSNMSPEDSSIYLCSVEWGNYGYTFGSGTRLTVV.

This clonotype ranks as medium-sized. The chain carries TRBV15 and TRBJ2-1; tentatively, D is TRBD1 (6 bases). From germline, CDR1 is LNHNV and CDR2 YYDKDF (reference sequence). CDR3 size: 14 residues. Between the trimmed V and J ends, which lost 3 bases and 8 bases, there was a span of 14 bases. CDR3 amino acids: CATSRTGTADEQFF. As DNA, the CDR3 is TGTGCCACCAGCAGGACAGGAACCGCCGATGAGCAGTTCTTC.

This clonotype has ten or more counts. J is TRBJ2-5 and V is TRBV20-1, with 9 bases lining up with TRBD2. The germline V gene encodes CDR1 DFQATT and CDR2 SNEGSKA (reference sequence). V shed 4 bases and J 4 bases; nucleotides not matched to a gene: 7. The CDR3 has 14 amino acids. The CDR3 reads CSAIVAGVSETQYF. CDR3 DNA: TGCAGTGCTATCGTAGCGGGAGTGTCAGAGACCCAGTACTTC.

This clonotype was found a few times. The J gene is TRBJ2-1, the V gene TRBV6-2 or TRBV6-3; TRBD2 matches 8 bases. Germline CDR1 reads MNHEY; CDR2 reads SVGEGT. V gave up 6 bases and J gave up 8 bases; unmatched junction bases: 12. The CDR3 extends over 15 amino acids. The CDR3 reads CASRAPGLGGHEQFF. The CDR3 DNA follows: TGTGCCAGCAGAGCTCCGGGACTAGGAGGCCATGAGCAGTTCTTC.

In regard to this clonotype: A read error may produce the germline difference seen at one junction end. This chain uses TRBV11-1 with TRBJ2-1; TRBD2 aligns across 7 bases. Germline loops: CDR1 SGHAT, CDR2 FQDESV (reference sequence). This CDR3 spans 16 amino acids. CDR3 sequence reads: CASSLVHAGVSNEQLF. CDR3 in DNA: TGTGCCAGCAGCTTAGTCCATGCGGGAGTCAGCAATGAGCAGCTCTTC.

The chain combines TRBV7-2 with TRBJ2-3; D unclear. Between the trimmed V and J ends, which lost 5 bases and 4 bases, there was a span of 10 bases. Germline CDR1 and CDR2: SGHTA and FQGNSA. CDR3 length: 13 residues. The CDR3 region has the DNA TGTGCCAGCAGCCTCATTCGGGCAGATACGCAGTATTTT. It codes for CASSLIRADTQYF.

This clonotype qualifies as medium-sized (0.01 to 0.1%). V gene TRBV11-2 combines with J gene TRBJ2-1, with D perhaps assigned TRBD1 or TRBD2 (6 bases each). CDR3 length: 15 amino acids. The V end lost 5 bases, the J end lost 5 bases, and 16 bases lay between the germline ends. Germline CDR1 reads SGHAT; CDR2 reads FQNNGV. CDR3 sequence: CASSHLRGAHNEQFF. Written as DNA, the CDR3 is TGTGCCAGCAGCCATCTGAGGGGGGCCCACAATGAGCAGTTCTTC. Variable domain in full (rest from reference TRBV11-2 and TRBJ2-1): EAGVAQSPRYKIIEKRQSVAFWCNPISGHATLYWYQQILGQGPKLLIQFQNNGVVDDSQLPKDRFSAERLKGVDSTLKIQPAKLEDSAVYLCASSHLRGAHNEQFFGPGTRLTVL.

This clonotype has a handful of counts. The rearrangement joins TRBV12-3 or TRBV12-4 to TRBJ1-1; D remains ambiguous. Trimming pared 2 bases from V and 6 bases from J, leaving 7 bases between. The CDR3 covers 12 residues. The CDR3 DNA reads as TGTGCCAGCAGTTTATTTGCGGCTGAAGCTTTCTTT. The encoded protein is CASSLFAAEAFF.

This clonotype showed up many times. V gene TRBV12-5 combines with J gene TRBJ2-5; no definite D call. CDR3 length equals 11 residues. The V gene's germline CDR1 is LGHNT and CDR2 FRNRAP. The germline V and J ends were trimmed by 6 bases and 3 bases, with 5 bases remaining between them. The CDR3 sequence: CASGREETQYF. The CDR3 DNA is TGTGCTAGTGGCCGGGAAGAGACCCAGTACTTC.

V usage is TRBV28 and J usage is TRBJ2-1, with 7 bases aligning to TRBD2. The CDR3 runs to 16 residues. J gave up 4 bases and V 5 bases, and 11 bases lay outside the gene matches. From germline, CDR1 is MDHEN and CDR2 SYDVKM. DNA of the CDR3: TGTGCCAGCAGTCTCTGGGCTCGGCGGGAGTACAATGAGCAGTTCTTC. Translated: CASSLWARREYNEQFF.

This clonotype has a handful of counts. The rearrangement uses TRBV20-1 and TRBJ1-5, with 9 bases lining up with TRBD1. The ends lost 2 bases at V and 0 bases at J; junction bases unmatched: 8. In germline, CDR1 is DFQATT, CDR2 SNEGSKA (reference sequence). This CDR3 has 17 amino acids. CDR3 in amino acids: CSARRGQGTYSNQPQHF. In DNA, the CDR3 is TGCAGTGCTAGAAGGGGACAGGGAACCTATAGCAATCAGCCCCAGCATTTT.

This clonotype was seen a few times. The CDR3 sequence is CSATRLAGGHNEQYF. CDR3 coding DNA: TGCAGTGCTACCCGGTTAGCGGGAGGGCACAACGAGCAGTACTTC. This sequence joins TRBV20-1 and TRBJ2-7; 11 bases align to TRBD2. The V segment lost 4 bases and the J segment 5 bases; nucleotides outside the gene matches: 10. CDR3 length equals 15 residues. Germline CDR1 is DFQATT and CDR2 is SNEGSKA (reference sequence).

V gene TRBV7-2 combines with J gene TRBJ2-5; D may be TRBD1 (7 bases). CDR1 SGHTA and CDR2 FQGNSA come from the germline V gene. With 1 base removed from V and 1 base from J, the gap between germline ends came to 10 bases. The CDR3 is made up of 15 amino acids. CDR3 amino acids: CASSLVRGAQETQYF. CDR3 DNA sequence: TGTGCCAGCAGCTTAGTCAGGGGGGCCCAAGAGACCCAGTACTTC.

This clonotype is judged medium-sized. Here the CDR3 reads CASSQSGGRGVKNIQYF. The CDR3 nucleotides read TGCGCCAGCAGTCAATCCGGGGGGCGCGGTGTCAAAAACATTCAGTACTTC. The chain combines TRBV23-1 with TRBJ2-4; TRBD2 might be the D (7 bases). TRBV23-1 is an ORF, with its function uncertain. The CDR3 is 17 amino acids. V lost 0 bases to trimming and J lost 3 bases, with 15 bases between them.

This clonotype was seen a few times. This chain connects TRBV7-1 to TRBJ2-5, with 16 bases that match TRBD2. TRBV7-1 is reported as an ORF; its role is uncertain. The CDR3 contains 17 residues. V lost 3 bases, J lost 4 bases, and 5 bases stayed unmatched. The CDR3 loop is CASSSGTSGGAVETQYF. DNA of the CDR3: TGTGCCAGCAGCTCCGGGACTAGCGGGGGGGCCGTAGAGACCCAGTACTTC.

This clonotype is termed medium-sized (0.01 to 0.1%). This rearrangement joins TRBV12-3 or TRBV12-4 to TRBJ1-3; D perhaps matches TRBD1 (5 bases). Trimming shortened V by 6 bases and J by 3 bases, and 15 bases separated the two germline ends. The length of the CDR3 is 15 residues. The CDR3 DNA is TGTGCCAGCAGCCTCGCGGGGGGGATTGGAAACACCATATATTTT. It translates to CASSLAGGIGNTIYF.

This clonotype is categorized as medium-sized. This rearrangement joins TRBV18 to TRBJ2-7; D might be TRBD2 (6 bases). Germline-derived CDR1 and CDR2 are KGHSH and LQKENI. The CDR3 runs to 14 residues. Deletions cut 6 bases from V and 5 bases from J, with 17 bases between. DNA for the CDR3: TGTGCCAGCTCCCCTACAGCGGGTATGAACGAGCAGTACTTC. Its translation: CASSPTAGMNEQYF.

This clonotype was observed at least ten times. The V call is TRBV24-1, the J call TRBJ2-1, with TRBD2 as a possible D gene (6 bases). Germline lookup yields CDR1 KGHDR and CDR2 SFDVKD. CDR3 length: 14 residues. V lost 3 bases to trimming and J lost 6 bases, with 11 bases between them. The CDR3 reads CATSDRTTSNEQFF. DNA of the CDR3: TGTGCCACCAGTGATAGGACTACCTCCAATGAGCAGTTCTTC.

This clonotype was observed a few times. This chain connects TRBV28 to TRBJ1-6; weak D call: TRBD1 (5 bases). This CDR3 is 18 amino acids long. Per germline, CDR1 MDHEN and CDR2 SYDVKM. Trimming left V 6 bases short and J 4 bases short, with 22 bases between. CDR3 in amino acids: CASRWLGYPQDYNSPLHF. CDR3 nucleotides: TGTGCCAGCAGATGGTTGGGATACCCACAGGATTATAATTCACCCCTCCACTTT.

This clonotype is categorized as medium-sized. The V and J genes are TRBV12-3 or TRBV12-4 and TRBJ2-1; 7 bases are shared with TRBD2. V dropped 3 bases and J dropped 3; count of bases not matched to a gene: 5. The CDR3 spans 15 residues. CDR3 amino acids: CASSLGGGLYNEQFF. The CDR3 DNA reads as TGTGCCAGCAGTTTGGGGGGAGGGCTCTACAATGAGCAGTTCTTC.

This clonotype is labeled as medium-sized. The V call is TRBV6-6, the J call TRBJ2-5; 12 bases align to TRBD2. Trimming at V came to 6 bases and at J to 5 bases, leaving 13 bases not matched to a gene. CDR1 is MNHNY, CDR2 SVGAGI, per germline (reference sequence). The CDR3 is made up of 17 amino acids. The CDR3 is CASRRPGFLAGGETQYF. CDR3 DNA sequence: TGTGCCAGCAGACGCCCGGGTTTTCTAGCGGGGGGGGAGACCCAGTACTTC.

The gene calls are TRBV5-1 and TRBJ2-3, with D unresolved. CDR3 length: 15 amino acids. V was shortened by 0 bases and J by 6 bases, with 14 bases between the two germline ends. CDR1 is SGHRS and CDR2 is YFSETQ in the germline V gene. The CDR3 here is CASSLAGRKSDTQYF. DNA of the CDR3: TGCGCCAGCAGCTTGGCAGGACGTAAATCGGATACGCAGTATTTT.

On this clonotype: One junction end disagrees with the germline gene, perhaps due to a read error. The chain recombines TRBV4-1 with TRBJ1-2; no reliable D call. The germline V gene encodes CDR1 MGHRA and CDR2 YSYEKL. The CDR3 contains 14 residues. The CDR3 protein is CASRQVGRNYGYTF. The CDR3, as DNA: TGCGCCAGCAGACAAGTGGGCAGAAACTATGGCTACACCTTC.

This clonotype is medium-sized within its sample. The rearrangement joins TRBV7-3 to TRBJ2-5; TRBD1 might be the D (6 bases). V lost 3 bases and J lost 4, with 9 bases in between. The CDR3 is 13 amino acids. Germline values: CDR1 SGHTA, CDR2 FQGTGA. CDR3 loop: CASSFQGTETQYF. The CDR3 DNA follows: TGTGCCAGCAGCTTTCAGGGGACAGAGACCCAGTACTTC.

This clonotype showed up many times. The chain couples TRBV7-2 to TRBJ1-5, with 8 bases that match TRBD1. Trimming removed 6 bases from V and 5 bases from J; junction bases left unmatched: 6. The germline CDR1 and CDR2 sequences are SGHTA and FQGNSA. This CDR3 is 14 amino acids long. CDR3 nucleotides: TGTGCCAGCAGTCTGACAGGGGCGGATCAGCCCCAGCATTTT. Translating it yields CASSLTGADQPQHF. Full variable domain (remainder filled in from reference TRBV7-2 and TRBJ1-5): GAGVSQSPSNKVTEKGKDVELRCDPISGHTALYWYRQSLGQGLEFLIYFQGNSAPDKSGLPSDRFSAERTGGSVSTLTIQRTQQEDSAVYLCASSLTGADQPQHFGDGTRLSIL.

This clonotype is medium-sized in the sample. The rearrangement uses TRBV29-1 and TRBJ1-2; tentative D call: TRBD1 (6 bases). Germline V CDR1 and CDR2: SQVTM, ANQGSEA. CDR3 length: 12 residues. Trimming stripped 2 bases from V and 4 bases from J, with 8 bases between. Here the CDR3 reads CSVEWGAYGYTF. Written as DNA, the CDR3 is TGCAGCGTTGAATGGGGGGCCTATGGCTACACCTTC. Full variable domain (rest looked up from reference TRBV29-1 and TRBJ1-2): SAVISQKPSRDICQRGTSLTIQCQVDSQVTMMFWYRQQPGQSLTLIATANQGSEATYESGFVIDKFPISRPNLTFSTLTVSNMSPEDSSIYLCSVEWGAYGYTFGSGTRLTVV.

This clonotype was found many times. The chain joins TRBV29-1 to TRBJ2-2, with 8 bases lining up with TRBD1. J gave up 4 bases and V 7 bases, and 8 bases lay outside the gene matches. Germline loops: CDR1 SQVTM, CDR2 ANQGSEA. This CDR3 has 14 residues. The CDR3 DNA follows: TGCAGCGGGGTAGGACAGGGTATCACCGGGGAGCTGTTTTTT. Translation gives CSGVGQGITGELFF.

The table lists this clonotype with a few counts. V usage is TRBV11-2 and J usage is TRBJ1-1; D is unclear. The CDR3 covers 15 residues. With 5 bases removed from V and 0 bases from J, the gap between germline ends came to 13 bases. The germline CDR1 and CDR2 sequences are SGHAT and FQNNGV. CDR3 DNA: TGTGCCAGCAGCCCGCTTGACCTTATGAACACTGAAGCTTTCTTT. It encodes CASSPLDLMNTEAFF.

This clonotype qualifies as medium-sized. This sequence joins TRBV20-1 and TRBJ2-7; possibly TRBD1 for D (6 bases). With 3 bases removed from V and 2 bases from J, the gap between germline ends came to 17 bases. Germline V CDR1 and CDR2: DFQATT, SNEGSKA (reference sequence). The CDR3 has 15 residues. The CDR3 loop is CSARLGHHPTYEQYF. The CDR3 nucleotides are TGCAGTGCTAGGTTGGGACACCACCCCACCTACGAGCAGTACTTC.

This clonotype showed up many times. The chain recombines TRBV7-2 with TRBJ2-7; TRBD1 matches at 8 bases. This CDR3 has 15 residues. J was trimmed by 0 bases and V by 6 bases; bases with no gene match: 7. The V gene's germline CDR1 is SGHTA and CDR2 FQGNSA. CDR3 loop: CASRQGQGTSYEQYF. CDR3 DNA sequence: TGTGCCAGCAGACAAGGACAGGGTACCTCCTACGAGCAGTACTTC. Using reference TRBV7-2 and TRBJ2-7 for the parts outside the CDR3, the full variable domain is GAGVSQSPSNKVTEKGKDVELRCDPISGHTALYWYRQSLGQGLEFLIYFQGNSAPDKSGLPSDRFSAERTGGSVSTLTIQRTQQEDSAVYLCASRQGQGTSYEQYFGPGTRLTVT.

This clonotype has a handful of counts. The CDR3 nucleotides are TGTGCCAGCAGTTTCCACTATAGCAATCAGCCCCAGCATTTT. This translates into CASSFHYSNQPQHF. The genes are TRBV28 and TRBJ1-5; no definite D call. CDR1 and CDR2 (germline): MDHEN, SYDVKM. V was trimmed by 3 bases and J by 0 bases, leaving 6 bases between them. This CDR3 comprises 14 residues.